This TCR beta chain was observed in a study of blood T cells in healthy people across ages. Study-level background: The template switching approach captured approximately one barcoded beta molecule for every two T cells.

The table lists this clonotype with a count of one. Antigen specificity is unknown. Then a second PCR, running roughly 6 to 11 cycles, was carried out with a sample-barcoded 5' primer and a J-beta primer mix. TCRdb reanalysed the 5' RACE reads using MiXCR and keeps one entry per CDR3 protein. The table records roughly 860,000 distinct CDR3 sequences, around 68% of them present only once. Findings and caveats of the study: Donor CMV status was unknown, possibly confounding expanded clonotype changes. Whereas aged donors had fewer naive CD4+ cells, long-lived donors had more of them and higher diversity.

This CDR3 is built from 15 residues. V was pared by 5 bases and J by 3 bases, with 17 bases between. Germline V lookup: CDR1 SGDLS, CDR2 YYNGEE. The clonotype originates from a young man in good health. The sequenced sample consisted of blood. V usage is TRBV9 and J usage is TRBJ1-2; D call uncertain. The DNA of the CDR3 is TGTGCCAGCAGGCGGTCCGGGAATTGGGACTATGGCTACACCTTC. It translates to CASRRSGNWDYGYTF.